A selection of T cell receptor beta chains follows, all from one sample in a study of blood T cell repertoires in COVID-19. Using immunoSEQ multiplex PCR, the repertoire was profiled, and TCRdb retains in-frame clones only, with some absent. The data show 130,000 to 150,000 clones, with roughly 80% seen just once and roughly 3% held by the top ten. Sequenced: peripheral blood. These receptors all come from an elderly woman with acute or convalescent COVID-19. The CDR3 runs from the conserved cysteine through the conserved F or W. The D gene is left open where the match is weak. Clone size, where shown, is once, few, many, or a class for clones that have expanded.

abundance	len	v_gene	j_gene	d_gene	CDR3nt	CDR3aa
once	16	TRBV19	TRBJ2-6	NA	TGTGCCAGTAGTAGGGACACCAGCTCTGGGGCCAACGTCCTGACTTTC	CASSRDTSSGANVLTF
once	16	TRBV6-5	TRBJ1-3	NA	TGTGCCAGCAGTTACGGCAGTTCCCTCTCTGGAAACACCATATATTTT	CASSYGSSLSGNTIYF
NA	15	TRBV5-1	TRBJ2-1	TRBD2	TGCGCCAGCAGCTCCGGGACTAGCCTCTACAATGAGCAGTTCTTC	CASSSGTSLYNEQFF
NA	15	TRBV4-2	TRBJ1-1	NA	TGTGCCAGCAGCCAAGGATCTGGCGGCCGCACTGAAGCTTTCTTT	CASSQGSGGRTEAFF
NA	16	TRBV24-1	TRBJ2-3	TRBD2	TGTGCCACCAGCCCCGGGAGGGTACGGGGTACAGATACGCAGTATTTT	CATSPGRVRGTDTQYF
NA	15	TRBV25-1	TRBJ1-5	TRBD1	TGTGCCAGCAGGCCGGGACAGGGAAACAATCAGCCCCAGCATTTT	CASRPGQGNNQPQHF
NA	17	TRBV4-1	TRBJ1-5	NA	TGCGCCAGCAGCCTGAGTCGGCTTAGACTCGGCAATCAGCCCCAGCATTTT	CASSLSRLRLGNQPQHF
NA	13	TRBV7-3	TRBJ2-7	NA	TGTGCCAGCAGCTTAAAACCAGGGGTCGAGCAGTACTTC	CASSLKPGVEQYF
NA	14	TRBV3-1/TRBV3-2	TRBJ1-5	NA	TGTGCCAGCAGCCAAGACTTGAACCTGCGGCCCCAGCATTTT	CASSQDLNLRPQHF
NA	12	TRBV30	TRBJ1-2	NA	TGTGCCTGGAGTCGGGACACATCGGGCTACACCTTC	CAWSRDTSGYTF
NA	14	TRBV7-9	TRBJ2-3	NA	TGTGCCAGCAGCTTAACGGGCGGTGGAGGAGTGCAGTATTTT	CASSLTGGGGVQYF
many	13	TRBV6-5	TRBJ1-3	NA	TGTGCCAGCAGGAGTAACTCTGGAAACACCATATATTTT	CASRSNSGNTIYF
NA	15	TRBV7-9	TRBJ1-2	TRBD1	TGTGCCAGCAGCTTATCAGGGGGGCCTTCCTATGGCTACACCTTC	CASSLSGGPSYGYTF
NA	15	TRBV7-3	TRBJ2-3	TRBD2	TGTGCCAGCAGCTCCCAGCGGGGAGGTACAGATACGCAGTATTTT	CASSSQRGGTDTQYF
few	16	TRBV4-2	TRBJ2-7	TRBD1	TGTGCCAGCAGCCAAATACCGGGACAGGGGAGGTACGAGCAGTACTTC	CASSQIPGQGRYEQYF
NA	13	TRBV20-1	TRBJ2-3	NA	TGCAGTGCTAGTTTCGGGGGTGGAGATACGCAGTATTTT	CSASFGGGDTQYF
NA	15	TRBV7-7	TRBJ2-7	TRBD1	TGTGCTAGCAGCATTGCACAGGGGTCCTCCTACGAGCAGTACTTC	CASSIAQGSSYEQYF
NA	15	TRBV5-1	TRBJ2-1	NA	TGCGCCAGCAGCTTGGTACAGAGAGTATACAATGAGCAGTTCTTC	CASSLVQRVYNEQFF
NA	15	TRBV7-2	TRBJ2-1	NA	TGTGCCAGCAGCTCGGGACTCCCCCCCTACAATGAGCAGTTCTTC	CASSSGLPPYNEQFF
NA	15	TRBV25-1	TRBJ1-1	TRBD1	TGTGCCAGCAAATCCGGGACAGGGCTGAACACTGAAGCTTTCTTT	CASKSGTGLNTEAFF
NA	15	TRBV6-6	TRBJ1-2	NA	TGTGCCAGCAGTTCCCGGCAGGGTGGGCACTATGGCTACACCTTC	CASSSRQGGHYGYTF
NA	15	TRBV19	TRBJ1-1	TRBD1	TGTGCCAGTAGTATCAGTGGCAGGGGGCAAACTGAAGCTTTCTTT	CASSISGRGQTEAFF
NA	18	TRBV11-2	TRBJ1-2	TRBD1	TGTGCCAGCAGCTTTGACAGGGTCTTCGCTTCGTCTAACTATGGCTACACCTTC	CASSFDRVFASSNYGYTF
NA	17	TRBV19	TRBJ1-1	NA	TGTGCCAGTAGAAAACAAGGGGCAGGTCCTGGGAACACTGAAGCTTTCTTT	CASRKQGAGPGNTEAFF
NA	17	TRBV18	TRBJ1-6	NA	TGTGCCAGCTCACCACAGGGGCTCTACTCCTATAATTCACCCCTCCACTTT	CASSPQGLYSYNSPLHF
NA	12	TRBV12-3/TRBV12-4	TRBJ1-1	NA	TGTGCCACCCGTCACTCAGGCACTGAAGCTTTCTTT	CATRHSGTEAFF
NA	15	TRBV18	TRBJ2-3	TRBD2	TGTGCCAGCTCACCATTGAGCGGGGAGGCGGATACGCAGTATTTT	CASSPLSGEADTQYF